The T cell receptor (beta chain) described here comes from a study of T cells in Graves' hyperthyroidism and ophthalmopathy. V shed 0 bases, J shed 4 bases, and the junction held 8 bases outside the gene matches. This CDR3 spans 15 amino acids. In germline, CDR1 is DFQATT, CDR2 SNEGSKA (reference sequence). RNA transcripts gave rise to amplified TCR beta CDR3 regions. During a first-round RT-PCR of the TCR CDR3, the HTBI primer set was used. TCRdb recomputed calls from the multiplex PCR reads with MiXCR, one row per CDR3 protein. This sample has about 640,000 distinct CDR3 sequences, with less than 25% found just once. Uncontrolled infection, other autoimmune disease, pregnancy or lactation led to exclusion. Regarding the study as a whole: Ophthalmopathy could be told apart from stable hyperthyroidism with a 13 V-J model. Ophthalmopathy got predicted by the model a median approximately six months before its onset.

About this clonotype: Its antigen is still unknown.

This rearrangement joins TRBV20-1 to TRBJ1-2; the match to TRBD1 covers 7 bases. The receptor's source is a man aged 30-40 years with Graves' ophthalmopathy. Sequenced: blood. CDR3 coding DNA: TGCAGTGCTAGAGATTGGGGACAGATCTTCTATGGCTACACCTTC. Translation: CSARDWGQIFYGYTF.